The 10 T cell receptor beta chains in this list originate from one sample, sequenced in a study of blood T cell repertoires in COVID-19. The repertoire was sequenced with immunoSEQ multiplex PCR; TCRdb's copy has only in-frame clones and lacks some. The sample consists of about 140,000 clones, roughly 80% of them appearing once. The sample consisted of peripheral blood. Source of these receptors: a woman aged 45 to 65 with active or convalescent COVID-19.

This clone has just a few counts. This CDR3 is CSVEERAGATNEKLFF. DNA of the CDR3: TGCAGCGTTGAAGAAAGGGCGGGGGCAACTAATGAAAAACTGTTTTTT. This chain links TRBV29-1 with TRBJ1-4; D might be TRBD1 (5 bases). This CDR3 spans 16 amino acids. V was cut by 0 bases and J by 0 bases, with 11 bases left in between. CDR1 SQVTM and CDR2 ANQGSEA come from the germline V gene.

This clone has a handful of counts. This chain connects TRBV7-9 to TRBJ1-4; 7 nucleotides line up with TRBD1. Germline V lookup: CDR1 SEHNR, CDR2 FQNEAQ (reference sequence). The CDR3 has 15 residues. The trim removed 0 bases at V and 8 bases at J, leaving 6 bases unmatched. CDR3 protein: CASSLAGGEREKLFF. CDR3 in DNA: TGTGCCAGCAGCTTAGCAGGGGGCGAACGAGAAAAACTGTTTTTT.

The chain carries TRBV19 and TRBJ2-7; 9 bases fit TRBD1. CDR3 size: 14 residues. Germline V CDR1 and CDR2: LNHDA, SQIVND (reference sequence). The V gene end was trimmed by 6 bases and the J gene end by 3 bases; junction bases not matched to a gene: 6. In DNA, the CDR3 is TGTGCCAGTAGAAGGACAGGGGCTAGCTACGAGCAGTACTTC. This translates into CASRRTGASYEQYF. Combining the CDR3 with reference TRBV19 and TRBJ2-7 gives the whole variable domain DGGITQSPKYLFRKEGQNVTLSCEQNLNHDAMYWYRQDPGQGLRLIYYSQIVNDFQKGDIAEGYSVSREKKESFPLTVTSAQKNPTAFYLCASRRTGASYEQYFGPGTRLTVT.

The rearrangement joins TRBV11-1 to TRBJ2-5, with 11 bases identical to TRBD2. Germline V CDR1 and CDR2: SGHAT, FQDESV (reference sequence). The CDR3 has 16 amino acids. Losses at the gene ends were 5 bases for V and 0 bases for J; bases not matched to a gene: 5. In nucleotides, the CDR3 is TGTGCCAGCAGCCCCAGGACTAGCGGGTACCAAGAGACCCAGTACTTC. Residues: CASSPRTSGYQETQYF.

This sequence joins TRBV7-2 and TRBJ1-5, with D tentatively TRBD1 (6 bases). Germline lookup yields CDR1 SGHTA and CDR2 FQGNSA. This CDR3 comprises 14 residues. V was clipped by 0 bases and J by 6 bases, with 9 bases between them. The CDR3 nucleotides read TGTGCCAGCAGCTTAGCCCAGGGGAGTCAGCCCCAGCATTTT. This translates into CASSLAQGSQPQHF.

This chain connects TRBV2 to TRBJ1-4, with D possibly TRBD1 on 6 matching bases. CDR3 length: 13 residues. Germline CDR1 and CDR2: SNHLY and FYNNEI. Between the trimmed V and J ends, which lost 6 bases and 4 bases, there was a span of 9 bases. The CDR3 reads CASRGGDNEKLFF. CDR3 DNA sequence: TGTGCCAGCAGAGGGGGGGATAATGAAAAACTGTTTTTT. The variable domain in full, with the rest retrieved from reference TRBV2 and TRBJ1-4, is EPEVTQTPSHQVTQMGQEVILRCVPISNHLYFYWYRQILGQKVEFLVSFYNNEISEKSEIFDDQFSVERPDGSNFTLKIRSTKLEDSAMYFCASRGGDNEKLFFGSGTQLSVL.

The chain is built from TRBV29-1 and TRBJ2-2; 9 bases align to TRBD1. Germline V gene sequence: CDR1 SQVTM, CDR2 ANQGSEA. This CDR3 spans 14 amino acids. Losses at the gene ends were 5 bases for V and 6 bases for J; bases not matched to a gene: 7. In nucleotides, the CDR3 is TGCAGCGTTCCCAGACAGGGGGTGGCCGGGGAGCTGTTTTTT. Its translation: CSVPRQGVAGELFF.

V usage is TRBV6-6 and J usage is TRBJ2-1; TRBD2 aligns across 7 bases. The length of the CDR3 is 17 residues. From germline, CDR1 is MNHNY and CDR2 SVGAGI (reference sequence). V lost 5 bases, J lost 2 bases, and 12 bases stayed unmatched. This CDR3 reads CASSPRTRSFTYNEQFF. DNA for the CDR3: TGTGCCAGCAGTCCCCGGACTAGATCATTCACCTACAATGAGCAGTTCTTC.

The chain links TRBV30 to TRBJ1-1; D might be TRBD1 (6 bases). CDR3 length: 14 residues. CDR1 is GTSNPN and CDR2 is SVGIG in the germline V gene (reference sequence). V lost 4 bases to trimming and J lost 0 bases, with 12 bases between them. The chain's CDR3 is CAWKQGRLNTEAFF. CDR3 nucleotides: TGTGCCTGGAAACAGGGACGGCTGAACACTGAAGCTTTCTTT.

V and J are TRBV10-1 and TRBJ2-3; 8 bases are shared with TRBD2. The CDR3 consists of 16 residues. The germline V gene has CDR1 WNHNN and CDR2 SYGVQD (reference sequence). Trimming removed 10 bases from V and 2 bases from J; junction bases left unmatched: 14. CDR3 DNA sequence: TGCGCCAATCAGCCCGACAGCGGGGGCTACACAGATACGCAGTATTTT. Its protein is CANQPDSGGYTDTQYF.